The 25 T cell receptor beta chains below come from one sample, sequenced in a study of T cell responses to AZD1222 COVID-19 vaccine. The repertoire was sequenced with immunoSEQ multiplex PCR; TCRdb's copy has only in-frame clones and lacks some. Among 95,000 to 150,000 clones listed, over 75% were seen once. The sequenced sample was peripheral blood, obtained on day 0 of AZD1222 vaccination. The receptor set was obtained from an adult in good health.

The rearrangement uses TRBV20-1 and TRBJ2-7; D is undetermined. The CDR3 is 9 amino acids. From germline, CDR1 is DFQATT and CDR2 SNEGSKA (reference sequence). Trimming removed 8 bases from V and 3 bases from J, with 5 bases in between. The CDR3 DNA sequence: TGCAGTACTGGCTACGAGCAGTACTTC. Its protein is CSTGYEQYF.

The chain employs TRBV6-5 and TRBJ1-2, with D maybe TRBD1 (5 bases). Germline V gives CDR1 MNHEY, CDR2 SVGAGI. Trimming cost V 4 bases and J 3 bases, with 15 bases left between them. The CDR3 contains 15 residues. This CDR3 reads CASSSQIRGYYGYTF. CDR3 bases: TGTGCCAGCAGTTCCCAGATAAGGGGTTACTATGGCTACACCTTC.

The V and J genes are TRBV19 and TRBJ1-5, with D perhaps matching TRBD1 (5 bases). Deletions cut 3 bases from V and 2 bases from J, with 14 bases between. CDR1 is LNHDA, CDR2 SQIVND, per germline (reference sequence). This CDR3 contains 16 residues. CDR3 sequence reads: CASSMGRGRGNQPQHF. The CDR3 region has the DNA TGTGCCAGTAGTATGGGTAGGGGTAGGGGCAATCAGCCCCAGCATTTT.

The V gene is TRBV29-1, the J gene TRBJ1-1; D is unresolved. Trimming cost V 4 bases and J 1 base, with 13 bases left between them. The CDR3 has 14 residues. CDR1 SQVTM and CDR2 ANQGSEA come from the germline V gene. The CDR3 is CSVGASWGNTEAFF. The CDR3 coding sequence is TGCAGCGTTGGCGCCTCGTGGGGGAACACTGAAGCTTTCTTT.

In its sample, this clone was seen once. The chain carries TRBV10-3 and TRBJ1-2; weak D call: TRBD1 (5 bases). CDR1 is ENHRY and CDR2 is SYGVKD in the germline V gene. This CDR3 region has 15 residues. Trimming shortened V by 3 bases and J by 2 bases, and 13 bases separated the two germline ends. This CDR3 reads CAISEPGQGNYGYTF. CDR3 sequence (DNA): TGTGCCATCAGTGAACCGGGGCAGGGAAACTATGGCTACACCTTC.

This chain uses TRBV5-4 with TRBJ2-7; D is possibly TRBD2 (6 bases). Germline CDR1 and CDR2: SGHNT and YYREEE (reference sequence). The ends were cut back, 5 bases at V and 6 bases at J, with 12 bases in the middle. CDR3 length: 12 residues. CDR3 DNA: TGTGCCAGCAGGTCGGGGGACGGCGAGCAGTACTTC. Protein sequence: CASRSGDGEQYF.

The chain links TRBV6-4 to TRBJ1-2, with 7 bases matching TRBD1. Trimming removed 0 bases from V and 2 bases from J; junction bases left unmatched: 9. Germline V gene lookup returns CDR1 MRHNA and CDR2 SNTAGT. The CDR3 sequence is 17 residues long. CDR3 loop: CASSDSHTGVTNYGYTF. DNA of the CDR3: TGTGCCAGCAGTGACTCACACACAGGGGTGACAAACTATGGCTACACCTTC.

Here the CDR3 reads CASSLGVSVPDTQYF. The CDR3 nucleotides read TGCGCCAGCAGCTTGGGGGTGTCCGTCCCAGATACGCAGTATTTT. This rearrangement joins TRBV5-1 to TRBJ2-3; D gene uncertain. Germline V gene sequence: CDR1 SGHRS, CDR2 YFSETQ. The CDR3 has 15 amino acids. With 0 bases removed from V and 4 bases from J, the gap between germline ends came to 12 bases.

This chain connects TRBV27 to TRBJ2-7; D remains unclear. Germline V gives CDR1 MNHEY, CDR2 SMNVEV (reference sequence). This CDR3 region has 11 residues. V was trimmed by 4 bases and J by 6 bases, leaving 7 bases between them. The CDR3 DNA follows: TGTGCCAGCAGTTCATATACCGAGCAGTACTTC. Amino acids: CASSSYTEQYF.

This clone was observed once. The gene calls are TRBV11-3 and TRBJ2-3; 7 bases agree with TRBD1. The germline V gene encodes CDR1 SGHNT and CDR2 YENEEA. The J segment lost 2 bases and the V segment lost 6 bases, leaving 11 bases of the junction unmatched. This CDR3 has 16 residues. Here the CDR3 reads CASRRDRALSTDTQYF. DNA for the CDR3: TGTGCCAGCAGACGAGACAGGGCCCTTTCCACAGATACGCAGTATTTT.

This clone was counted only a few times. V gene TRBV28 combines with J gene TRBJ1-1; D gene unclear. The V gene's germline CDR1 is MDHEN and CDR2 SYDVKM. CDR3 size: 15 residues. With 5 bases removed from V and 2 bases from J, the gap between germline ends came to 15 bases. The CDR3 nucleotides read TGTGCCAGCAGTCTCCCGACATTAACTAACACTGAAGCTTTCTTT. It yields the protein CASSLPTLTNTEAFF.

This chain uses TRBV12-2 with TRBJ1-1. TRBV12-2 is a known pseudogene. This CDR3 spans 15 amino acids. The CDR3 coding sequence is TGTGCAAGTCGCTCCATCACGTGGGTGAACACTGAAGCTTTCTTT. Residues: CASRSITWVNTEAFF.

V usage is TRBV2 and J usage is TRBJ2-7; 11 bases match TRBD2. The CDR3 has 19 residues. Germline values: CDR1 SNHLY, CDR2 FYNNEI. Unmatched junction bases numbered 15, after V lost 5 bases and J lost 0 bases. The CDR3 sequence is CASSRFGTSGSGRSYEQYF. The CDR3 nucleotides read TGTGCCAGCAGTCGATTCGGAACTAGCGGGAGCGGACGCTCCTACGAGCAGTACTTC.

This clone was detected only once. V and J are TRBV6-5 and TRBJ2-2; the D gene is possibly TRBD2 (6 bases). In germline, CDR1 is MNHEY, CDR2 SVGAGI. The length of the CDR3 is 14 residues. Trimming pared 3 bases from V and 2 bases from J, leaving 7 bases between. The CDR3 here is CASSYSGNTGELFF. As DNA, the CDR3 is TGTGCCAGCAGTTATAGCGGTAACACCGGGGAGCTGTTTTTT.

Here the CDR3 reads CASRRPLAGYTF. Here the CDR3 DNA reads TGTGCCAGTAGAAGACCGCTGGCCGGCTACACCTTC. V is TRBV19 and J is TRBJ1-2; D unresolved. The V end lost 6 bases, the J end lost 8 bases, and 13 bases lay between the germline ends. There are 12 residues in the CDR3. Germline V gene sequence: CDR1 LNHDA, CDR2 SQIVND (reference sequence).

This rearrangement joins TRBV5-1 to TRBJ2-1, with D perhaps TRBD2 (5 bases). Trimming removed 0 bases at V and 5 bases at J, with 6 bases between. The CDR3 is 13 amino acids. CDR1 is SGHRS and CDR2 is YFSETQ in the germline V gene. The CDR3 nucleotides are TGCGCCAGCAGCTTGGTCGGGAACAATGAGCAGTTCTTC. Amino acid sequence: CASSLVGNNEQFF. Based on the CDR3 plus reference TRBV5-1 and TRBJ2-1, the full variable domain is KAGVTQTPRYLIKTRGQQVTLSCSPISGHRSVSWYQQTPGQGLQFLFEYFSETQRNKGNFPGRFSGRQFSNSRSEMNVSTLELGDSALYLCASSLVGNNEQFFGPGTRLTVL.

This chain joins TRBV4-1 and TRBJ1-1, with D uncertain. Trimming removed 6 bases from V and 8 bases from J, with 10 bases in between. Per the germline V gene, CDR1 is MGHRA and CDR2 is YSYEKL. The CDR3 consists of 11 residues. The CDR3 DNA sequence: TGCGCCAGCAGTCTTCATGGAGAAGCTTTCTTT. Translating gives CASSLHGEAFF.

In this sample, this clone turned up once. At one end the junction does not follow the germline gene, possibly because of a read error. This chain uses TRBV5-4 with TRBJ2-2; 8 bases fit TRBD2. The CDR3 totals 15 residues. From germline, CDR1 is SGHNT and CDR2 YYREEE (reference sequence). CDR3 coding DNA: TGTGCCAGCAGCTTGGGACTAGCGAAGACCGGGGAGCTGTTTTTT. Translated: CASSLGLAKTGELFF.

This clone was recorded a few times. V is TRBV27 and J is TRBJ2-6; tentatively, D is TRBD2 (6 bases). Germline V gene lookup returns CDR1 MNHEY and CDR2 SMNVEV (reference sequence). The length of the CDR3 is 19 residues. Trimming took 5 bases from V and 0 from J, leaving 20 bases between them. The CDR3 sequence: CASSPNPRVGSSGANVLTF. As DNA, the CDR3 is TGTGCCAGCAGTCCAAATCCACGAGTCGGGAGCTCTGGGGCCAACGTCCTGACTTTC.

This chain uses TRBV28 with TRBJ1-5; no clear D gene. The CDR3 totals 15 residues. The V end lost 4 bases, the J end lost 5 bases, and 15 bases lay between the germline ends. CDR1 MDHEN and CDR2 SYDVKM come from the germline V gene. The CDR3 reads CASSSMGTIDQPQHF. The CDR3 DNA follows: TGTGCCAGCAGTTCGATGGGAACCATCGATCAGCCCCAGCATTTT.

The chain recombines TRBV6-2 or TRBV6-3 with TRBJ2-7, with unresolved D. This CDR3 comprises 13 residues. In germline, CDR1 is MNHEY, CDR2 SVGEGT. Deletions cut 4 bases from V and 2 bases from J, with 9 bases between. The CDR3 region is CASSSQTAYEQYF. DNA for the CDR3: TGTGCCAGCAGTTCTCAAACTGCCTACGAGCAGTACTTC.

The J gene is TRBJ1-5, the V gene TRBV18, with D possibly matching TRBD1 (5 bases). CDR3 length equals 15 residues. Trimming shortened V by 4 bases and J by 1 base, and 11 bases separated the two germline ends. Germline V gene data show CDR1 as KGHSH and CDR2 as LQKENI. The CDR3 region has the DNA TGTGCCAGCTCACTTTTTGGGGGAAGCAATCAGCCCCAGCATTTT. Residues: CASSLFGGSNQPQHF.

V usage is TRBV19 and J usage is TRBJ2-6; 8 bases agree with TRBD1. The CDR3 consists of 16 residues. V trimming: 6 bases; J trimming: 0 bases; junction bases outside the gene matches: 4. Germline V gene sequence: CDR1 LNHDA, CDR2 SQIVND (reference sequence). Written as DNA, the CDR3 is TGTGCCAGTAGAAGACAGGGGAGCTCTGGGGCCAACGTCCTGACTTTC. This translates into CASRRQGSSGANVLTF.

This rearrangement joins TRBV15 to TRBJ2-7; D is uncertain. Trimming took off 0 bases at V and 3 bases at J, with 9 bases between the two ends. Germline V gene lookup returns CDR1 LNHNV and CDR2 YYDKDF (reference sequence). The CDR3 has 14 residues. The CDR3 region has the DNA TGTGCCACCAGCAGAGATCATGCAGGCTACGAGCAGTACTTC. Its protein is CATSRDHAGYEQYF.

This chain joins TRBV19 and TRBJ2-3; the D is unclear. The CDR3 consists of 16 residues. Trimming removed 3 bases from V and 4 bases from J, with 17 bases in between. The germline V gene has CDR1 LNHDA and CDR2 SQIVND (reference sequence). CDR3 sequence (DNA): TGTGCCAGTAGTATGAGCGTTTTTCTGGGTCCAGATACGCAGTATTTT. It encodes CASSMSVFLGPDTQYF. Full variable domain (rest looked up from reference TRBV19 and TRBJ2-3): DGGITQSPKYLFRKEGQNVTLSCEQNLNHDAMYWYRQDPGQGLRLIYYSQIVNDFQKGDIAEGYSVSREKKESFPLTVTSAQKNPTAFYLCASSMSVFLGPDTQYFGPGTRLTVL.